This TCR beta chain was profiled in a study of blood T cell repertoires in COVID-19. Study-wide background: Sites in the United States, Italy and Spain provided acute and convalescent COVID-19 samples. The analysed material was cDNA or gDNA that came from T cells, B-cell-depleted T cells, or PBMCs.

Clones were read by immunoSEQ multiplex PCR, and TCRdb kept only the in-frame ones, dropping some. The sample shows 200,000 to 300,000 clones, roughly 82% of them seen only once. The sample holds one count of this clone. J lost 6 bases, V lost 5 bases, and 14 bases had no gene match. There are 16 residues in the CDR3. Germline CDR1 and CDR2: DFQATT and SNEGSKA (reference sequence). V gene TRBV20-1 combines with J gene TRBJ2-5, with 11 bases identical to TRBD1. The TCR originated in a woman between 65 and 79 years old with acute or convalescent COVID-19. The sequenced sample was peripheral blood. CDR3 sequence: CSARDPGQGGEKTQYF. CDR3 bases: TGCAGTGCTCGTGATCCGGGACAGGGGGGGGAGAAGACCCAGTACTTC.